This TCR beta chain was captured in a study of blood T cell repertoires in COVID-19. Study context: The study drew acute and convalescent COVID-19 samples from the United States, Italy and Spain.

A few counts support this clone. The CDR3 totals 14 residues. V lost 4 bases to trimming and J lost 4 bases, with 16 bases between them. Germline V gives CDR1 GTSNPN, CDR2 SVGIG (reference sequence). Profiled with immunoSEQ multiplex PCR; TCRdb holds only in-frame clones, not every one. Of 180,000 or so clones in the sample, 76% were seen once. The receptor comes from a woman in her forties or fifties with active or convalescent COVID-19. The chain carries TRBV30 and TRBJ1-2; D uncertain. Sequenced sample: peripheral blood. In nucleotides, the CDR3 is TGTGCCTGGAATCACTTAGACGGGTTCTATGGCTACACCTTC. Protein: CAWNHLDGFYGYTF.